This TCR beta chain was profiled in a study of long-term antiretroviral therapy in people with HIV. The study's findings and limits: HIV repertoires showed narrower CDR3 length ranges than controls. Blood sampling spanned 2004 to 2017, possibly under older ART regimens. All time points showed a repertoire dominated by clones expanded before ART. Subsequent to ART, diversity was augmented yet persisted below that of transplant donor controls.

The authors ran the immunoSEQ assay, v3.0, at survey level. Assay used: immunoSEQ multiplex PCR; TCRdb lists only in-frame clones, some missing. The sample contains roughly 25,000 clones, 82% of which appear only once. Details on this clone: Its antigen is unknown.

This clonotype was sampled from a woman in her twenties or thirties with HIV. The sequencing used unsorted PBMCs, collected 1.1 years before starting antiretroviral therapy.

The CDR3 sequence is CAWSRQAGQETQYF. The CDR3, as DNA: TGTGCCTGGAGCCGACAGGCGGGGCAAGAGACCCAGTACTTC. The V call is TRBV30, the J call TRBJ2-5; D could derive from TRBD1 or TRBD2 (6 bases each). The V gene lost 3 bases and the J gene lost 2 bases, with 13 bases spanning the gap. This CDR3 has 14 residues. Germline CDR1 is GTSNPN and CDR2 is SVGIG (reference sequence). Variable domain in full (rest from reference TRBV30 and TRBJ2-5): SQTIHQWPATLVQPVGSPLSLECTVEGTSNPNLYWYRQAAGRGLQLLFYSVGIGQISSEVPQNLSASRPQDRQFILSSKKLLLSDSGFYLCAWSRQAGQETQYFGPGTRLLVL.